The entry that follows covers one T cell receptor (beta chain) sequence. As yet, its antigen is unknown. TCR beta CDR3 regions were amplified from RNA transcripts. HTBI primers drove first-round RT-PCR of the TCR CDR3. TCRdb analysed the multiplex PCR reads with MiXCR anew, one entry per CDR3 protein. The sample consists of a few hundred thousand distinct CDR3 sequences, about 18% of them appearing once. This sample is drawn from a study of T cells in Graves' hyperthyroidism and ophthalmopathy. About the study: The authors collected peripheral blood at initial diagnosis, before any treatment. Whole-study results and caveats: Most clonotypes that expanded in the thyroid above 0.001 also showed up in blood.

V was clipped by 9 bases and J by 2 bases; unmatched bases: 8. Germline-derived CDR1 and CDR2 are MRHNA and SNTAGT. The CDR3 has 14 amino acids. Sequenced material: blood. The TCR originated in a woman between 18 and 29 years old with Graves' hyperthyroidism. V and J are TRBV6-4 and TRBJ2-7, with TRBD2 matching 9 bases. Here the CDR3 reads CASRAVAGAYEQYF. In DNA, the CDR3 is TGTGCCAGTCGGGCTGTAGCGGGGGCCTACGAGCAGTACTTC.